This section outlines one TCR beta chain sequence together with its context. The antigen is not known. The germline V gene has CDR1 SGHTA and CDR2 FQGNSA. The CDR3 spans 16 residues. Losses at the gene ends were 4 bases for V and 5 bases for J; bases not matched to a gene: 5. The data were taken from a study of T-cell memory formation after mild COVID-19. The study, taken as a whole, reports: Some responding clones appeared in pre-infection memory, suggesting cross-reactive memory joined. Later expanders leaned toward CD4+, whereas clones contracting from day 15 to 85 were balanced CD4/CD8.

From the 5' RACE reads, TCRdb called clonotypes with MiXCR, one entry per CDR3 protein. Of 350,000 to 500,000 distinct CDR3 sequences listed, 20% are singletons. Sequencing input: PBMCs or a T cell subset sorted from them (not recorded which). The chain uses TRBV7-2 and TRBJ2-1; 13 bases match TRBD2. This receptor was identified in an adult woman who had mild COVID-19 (a few samples of this study predate the infection). Cell type and time point are not known. Here the CDR3 reads CASSYWTSGSDNEQFF. Here the CDR3 DNA reads TGTGCCAGCAGCTACTGGACTAGCGGGAGTGACAATGAGCAGTTCTTC. Supplemented by reference TRBV7-2 and TRBJ2-1, the full variable domain reads GAGVSQSPSNKVTEKGKDVELRCDPISGHTALYWYRQSLGQGLEFLIYFQGNSAPDKSGLPSDRFSAERTGGSVSTLTIQRTQQEDSAVYLCASSYWTSGSDNEQFFGPGTRLTVL.